This T cell receptor (beta chain) was retrieved from a study of shared clonotypes between healthy human individuals. At the level of the study: Per-donor plates numbered three CD4 naive, three CD4 memory, two CD8 naive and one CD8 memory.

A word on this clone: Antigen specificity is unknown.

The CDR3 spans 14 residues. V was shortened by 1 base and J by 3 bases, with 11 bases between the two germline ends. Germline CDR1 is SGDLS and CDR2 is YYNGEE. Repertoires were generated with immunoSEQ multiplex PCR, while TCRdb's copy carries only in-frame clones and drops some. The data contain about 1.5 million clones, more than 95% of them singletons. Study observations and caveats: Researchers found naive subsets generally carried larger estimated richness than memory subsets. Unshared clonotypes carried lower generation probabilities than those common to all four donors.

What was sequenced was naive CD4+ T cells sorted from blood. Regarding subset: CD45RA+ positively selected. The V gene is TRBV9, the J gene TRBJ2-7; D is ambiguous. The receptor was derived from a man aged 30-40 years in good health. The CDR3 DNA follows: TGTGCCAGCAGCGTAAGCTCCCTTAACTACGAGCAGTACTTC. Amino acids: CASSVSSLNYEQYF.